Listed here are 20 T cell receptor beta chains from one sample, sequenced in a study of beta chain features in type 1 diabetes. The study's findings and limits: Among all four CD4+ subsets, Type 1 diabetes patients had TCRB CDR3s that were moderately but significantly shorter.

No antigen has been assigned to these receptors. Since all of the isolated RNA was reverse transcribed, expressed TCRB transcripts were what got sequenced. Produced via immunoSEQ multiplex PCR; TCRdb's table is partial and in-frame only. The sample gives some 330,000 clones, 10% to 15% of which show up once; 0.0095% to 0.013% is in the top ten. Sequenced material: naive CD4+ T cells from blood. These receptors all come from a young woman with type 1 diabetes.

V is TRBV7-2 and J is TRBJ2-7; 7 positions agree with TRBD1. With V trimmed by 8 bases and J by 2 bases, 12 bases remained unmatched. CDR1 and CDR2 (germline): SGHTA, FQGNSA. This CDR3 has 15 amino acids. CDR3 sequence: CASSPQGGGAYEQYF. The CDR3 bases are TGTGCCAGCTCCCCCCAAGGGGGCGGCGCCTACGAGCAGTACTTC.

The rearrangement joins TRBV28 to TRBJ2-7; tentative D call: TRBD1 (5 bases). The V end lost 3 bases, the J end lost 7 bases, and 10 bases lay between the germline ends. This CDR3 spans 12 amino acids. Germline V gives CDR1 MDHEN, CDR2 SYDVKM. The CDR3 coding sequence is TGTGCCAGCAGTTTGCAGGGAAAGGAGCAGTACTTC. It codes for CASSLQGKEQYF.

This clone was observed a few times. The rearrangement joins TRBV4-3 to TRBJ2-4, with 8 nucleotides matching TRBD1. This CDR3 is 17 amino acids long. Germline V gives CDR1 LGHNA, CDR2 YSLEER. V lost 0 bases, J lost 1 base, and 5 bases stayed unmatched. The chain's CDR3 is CASSQERTGTAKNIQYF. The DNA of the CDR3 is TGCGCCAGCAGCCAAGAGAGGACAGGGACGGCCAAAAACATTCAGTACTTC.

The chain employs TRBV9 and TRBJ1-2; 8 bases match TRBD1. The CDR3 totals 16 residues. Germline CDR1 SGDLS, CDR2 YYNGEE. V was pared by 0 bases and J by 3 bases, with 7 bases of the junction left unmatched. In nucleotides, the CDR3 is TGTGCCAGCAGCGTAGGGTGGGCAGGGGGCCACTATGGCTACACCTTC. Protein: CASSVGWAGGHYGYTF.

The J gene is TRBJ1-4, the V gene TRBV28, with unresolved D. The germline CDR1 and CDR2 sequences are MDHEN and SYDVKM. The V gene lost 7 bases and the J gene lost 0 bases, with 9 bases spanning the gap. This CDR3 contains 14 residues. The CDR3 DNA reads TGTGCCAGCATGCAGGACTCAACTAATGAAAAACTGTTTTTT. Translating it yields CASMQDSTNEKLFF.

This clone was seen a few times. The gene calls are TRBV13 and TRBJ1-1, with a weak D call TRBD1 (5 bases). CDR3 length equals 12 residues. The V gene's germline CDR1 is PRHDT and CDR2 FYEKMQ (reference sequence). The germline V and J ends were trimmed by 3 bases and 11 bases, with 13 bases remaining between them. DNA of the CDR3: TGTGCCAGCAGCTTGAGGGAGGGGAGGGCTTTCTTT. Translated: CASSLREGRAFF.

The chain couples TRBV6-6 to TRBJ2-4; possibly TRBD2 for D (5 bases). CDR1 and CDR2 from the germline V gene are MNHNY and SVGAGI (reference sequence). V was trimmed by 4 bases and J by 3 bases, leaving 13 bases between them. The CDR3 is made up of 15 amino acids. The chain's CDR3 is CASSSRGKGKNIQYF. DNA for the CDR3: TGTGCCAGCAGTTCCCGAGGGAAGGGCAAAAACATTCAGTACTTC.

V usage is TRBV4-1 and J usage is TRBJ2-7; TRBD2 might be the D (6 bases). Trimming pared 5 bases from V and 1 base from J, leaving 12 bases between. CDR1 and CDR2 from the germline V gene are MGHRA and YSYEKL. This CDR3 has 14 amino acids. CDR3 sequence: CASSFKEGSYEQYF. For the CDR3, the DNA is TGCGCCAGCAGCTTCAAGGAGGGTTCCTACGAGCAGTACTTC.

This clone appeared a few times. This CDR3 is CASSPGQREQFF. DNA of the CDR3: TGTGCCAGCAGTCCTGGCCAGCGGGAGCAGTTCTTC. This chain uses TRBV11-2 with TRBJ2-1; D perhaps matches TRBD2 (5 bases). Per germline, CDR1 SGHAT and CDR2 FQNNGV. V was shortened by 6 bases and J by 10 bases, with 13 bases between the two germline ends. This CDR3 is built from 12 residues.

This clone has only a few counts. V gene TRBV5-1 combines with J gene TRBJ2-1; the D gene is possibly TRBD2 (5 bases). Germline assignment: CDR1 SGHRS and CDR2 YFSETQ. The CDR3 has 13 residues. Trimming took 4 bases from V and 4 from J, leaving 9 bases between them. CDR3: CASSREGYNEQFF. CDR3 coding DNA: TGCGCCAGCAGCCGGGAAGGGTACAATGAGCAGTTCTTC.

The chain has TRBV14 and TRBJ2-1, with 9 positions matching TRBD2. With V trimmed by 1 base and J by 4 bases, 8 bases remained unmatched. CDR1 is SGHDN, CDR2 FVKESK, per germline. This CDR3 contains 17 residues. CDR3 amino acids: CASSQGRAAGGYNEQFF. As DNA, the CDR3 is TGTGCCAGCAGCCAAGGGAGGGCGGCGGGAGGGTACAATGAGCAGTTCTTC.

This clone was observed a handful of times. CDR3 region: CASSHDRGGGYTF. In DNA form, the CDR3 reads TGCGCCAGCAGCCATGACAGGGGAGGAGGCTACACCTTC. This chain links TRBV5-1 with TRBJ1-2; 8 bases match TRBD1. Per germline, CDR1 SGHRS and CDR2 YFSETQ. Trimming at V came to 4 bases and at J to 8 bases, leaving 7 bases not matched to a gene. The CDR3 runs 13 residues.

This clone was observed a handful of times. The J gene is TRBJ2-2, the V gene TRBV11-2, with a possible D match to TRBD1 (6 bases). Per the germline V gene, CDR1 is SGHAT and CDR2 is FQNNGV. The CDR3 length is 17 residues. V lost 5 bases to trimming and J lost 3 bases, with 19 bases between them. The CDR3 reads CASSPRTVNRYTGELFF. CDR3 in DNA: TGTGCCAGCAGCCCGCGGACAGTTAATCGGTACACCGGGGAGCTGTTTTTT.

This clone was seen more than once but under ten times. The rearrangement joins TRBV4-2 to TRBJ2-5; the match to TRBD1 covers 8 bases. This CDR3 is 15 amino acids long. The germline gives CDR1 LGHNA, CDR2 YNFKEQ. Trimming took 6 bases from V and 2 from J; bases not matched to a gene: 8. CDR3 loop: CASSFARDRQETQYF. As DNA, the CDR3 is TGTGCCAGCAGTTTCGCCCGGGACAGGCAAGAGACCCAGTACTTC.

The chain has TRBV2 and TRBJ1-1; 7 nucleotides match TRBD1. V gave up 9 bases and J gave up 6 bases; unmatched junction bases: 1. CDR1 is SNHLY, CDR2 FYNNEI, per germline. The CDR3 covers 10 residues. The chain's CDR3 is CARGTAEAFF. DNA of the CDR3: TGTGCCAGGGGGACAGCTGAAGCTTTCTTT.

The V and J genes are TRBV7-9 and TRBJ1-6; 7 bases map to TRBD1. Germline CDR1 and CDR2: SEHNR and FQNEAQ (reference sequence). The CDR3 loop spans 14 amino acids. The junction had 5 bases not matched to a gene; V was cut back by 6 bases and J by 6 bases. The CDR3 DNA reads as TGTGCCAGCAGTTACCGGGACAGTAATTCACCCCTCCACTTT. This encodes CASSYRDSNSPLHF.

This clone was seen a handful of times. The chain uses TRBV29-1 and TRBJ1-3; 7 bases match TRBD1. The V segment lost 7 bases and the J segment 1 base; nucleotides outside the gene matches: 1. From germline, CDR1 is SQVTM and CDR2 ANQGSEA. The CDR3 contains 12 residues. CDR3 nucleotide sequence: TGCAGCGCCAGGGGGTCTGGAAACACCATATATTTT. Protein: CSARGSGNTIYF.

The CDR3 coding sequence is TGTGCCAGCAGCCTCCAGAGCTCGGGGGATACGCAGTATTTT. This encodes CASSLQSSGDTQYF. The gene calls are TRBV7-2 and TRBJ2-3; D perhaps matches TRBD2 (5 bases). The CDR3 extends over 14 amino acids. Germline-derived CDR1 and CDR2 are SGHTA and FQGNSA. Deletions cut 5 bases from V and 6 bases from J, with 15 bases between.

In DNA form, the CDR3 reads TGTGCCAGCAGCTCTAGCGGGCGCCCCTACGAGCAGTACTTC. Translation gives CASSSSGRPYEQYF. The genes are TRBV14 and TRBJ2-7; 8 bases agree with TRBD2. Per germline, CDR1 SGHDN and CDR2 FVKESK. The CDR3 totals 14 residues. The V segment lost 5 bases and the J segment 2 bases; nucleotides outside the gene matches: 5.

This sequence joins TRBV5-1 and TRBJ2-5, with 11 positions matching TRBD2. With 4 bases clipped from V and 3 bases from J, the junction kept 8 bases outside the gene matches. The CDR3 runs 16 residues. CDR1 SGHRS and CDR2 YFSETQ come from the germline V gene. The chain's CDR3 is CASSGSGTSGKETQYF. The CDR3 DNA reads TGCGCCAGCAGCGGCTCCGGGACTAGCGGAAAAGAGACCCAGTACTTC.